A selection of T cell receptor beta chains follows, all from one sample in a study of T cell responses to AZD1222 COVID-19 vaccine. Produced via immunoSEQ multiplex PCR; TCRdb's table is partial and in-frame only. The sample gives about 160,000 clones, around 94% of which show up once; roughly 1.3% is in the top ten. This material consisted of peripheral blood, taken on day 0 of AZD1222 vaccination. These receptors came from an adult in good health. Each CDR3 is given with its conserved first and last residue. A D gene is named only where the DNA matches it firmly. The size field is filled for only some rows; it gives once, few, many or a size class.

>TRBJ1-5|TRBV10-1|.|.
CASSGVGQPQHF
TGCGCCAGCAGTGGGGTGGGTCAGCCCCAGCATTTT
>TRBJ1-5|TRBV7-3|.|.
CASSLHRGQPQHF
TGTGCCAGCAGCTTACACAGAGGTCAGCCCCAGCATTTT
>TRBJ2-1|TRBV12-1|.|few
CASSFYTGTSGHEQFF
TGTGCCAGCAGCTTTTACACCGGGACCTCGGGGCATGAGCAGTTCTTC
>TRBJ2-2|TRBV24-1|.|.
CATSGESQIMTGELFF
TGTGCCACCAGTGGCGAGTCACAGATTATGACCGGGGAGCTGTTTTTT
>TRBJ2-5|TRBV27|TRBD2|.
CASSFVFPGLAGVGETQYF
TGTGCCAGCAGTTTTGTATTCCCGGGACTAGCGGGAGTGGGGGAGACCCAGTACTTC
>TRBJ1-1|TRBV30|.|.
CAWSVGRATEAFF
TGTGCCTGGAGTGTTGGCAGGGCCACTGAAGCTTTCTTT
>TRBJ1-2|TRBV5-4|TRBD1|.
CASSTGTGDGYTF
TGTGCCAGCAGCACCGGGACAGGGGACGGCTACACCTTC
>TRBJ1-2|TRBV18|.|few
CASSPDSYGYTF
TGTGCCAGCTCACCCGACAGTTATGGCTACACCTTC
>TRBJ1-2|TRBV19|.|.
CASSMEGRIYTF
TGTGCCAGTAGTATGGAGGGCAGGATATACACCTTC
>TRBJ2-1|TRBV4-2|TRBD2|.
CASSQELAGVLDEQFF
TGTGCCAGCAGCCAAGAACTAGCGGGAGTGCTAGATGAGCAGTTCTTC
>TRBJ2-1|TRBV12-5|TRBD2|.
CASGLSGRAGEQFF
TGTGCTAGTGGTCTTAGCGGGAGGGCGGGTGAGCAGTTCTTC
>TRBJ1-4|TRBV9|.|.
CASSVGAMGRKLFF
TGTGCCAGCAGCGTAGGCGCAATGGGAAGGAAACTGTTTTTT
>TRBJ2-2|TRBV3-1/TRBV3-2|.|.
CASSVSNGELFF
TGTGCCAGCAGCGTTAGTAACGGGGAGCTGTTTTTT
>TRBJ1-2|TRBV2|TRBD1|.
CASSGLEGAYGYTF
TGTGCCAGCAGTGGCCTGGAGGGGGCCTATGGCTACACCTTC
>TRBJ1-2|TRBV10-3|TRBD1|.
CATLPGTGGGYTF
TGTGCCACACTACCGGGGACAGGGGGTGGCTACACCTTC
>TRBJ2-3|TRBV5-1|.|.
CASSSVQNTDTQYF
TGCGCCAGCAGCTCGGTACAGAACACAGATACGCAGTATTTT
>TRBJ1-2|TRBV4-3|TRBD1|.
CASSQTGSGKVGGYTF
TGCGCCAGCAGCCAGACAGGGTCAGGGAAAGTGGGTGGCTACACCTTC
>TRBJ1-5|TRBV7-2|.|.
CASSLLEGQPQHF
TGTGCCAGCAGCTTATTAGAAGGTCAGCCCCAGCATTTT
>TRBJ1-1|TRBV7-9|.|once
CASSPPMSYTEAFF
TGTGCCAGCAGCCCCCCAATGAGTTACACTGAAGCTTTCTTT
>TRBJ2-1|TRBV7-9|TRBD2|.
CASSPPSGGSYNEQFF
TGTGCCAGCAGCCCACCGAGCGGGGGGTCCTACAATGAGCAGTTCTTC
>TRBJ1-6|TRBV24-1|.|once
CATAGLERSPLHF
TGTGCCACCGCAGGCCTTGAGCGGTCACCCCTCCACTTT
>TRBJ1-3|TRBV7-6|TRBD1|.
CASSLPRSSGATRTGGTNTIYF
TGTGCCAGCAGCCTCCCAAGGAGTTCCGGGGCAACCCGGACAGGGGGAACAAACACCATATATTTT
>TRBJ1-5|TRBV5-5|TRBD1|.
CASSDRQGTASGNQPQHF
TGTGCCAGCAGCGATAGACAGGGCACAGCCTCGGGCAATCAGCCCCAGCATTTT
>TRBJ2-6|TRBV7-9|.|once
CASSFGTVLRGANVLTF
TGTGCCAGCAGCTTCGGGACGGTCTTAAGGGGGGCCAACGTCCTGACTTTC
>TRBJ2-3|TRBV7-8|.|.
CASSLSRATQYF
TGTGCCAGCAGCCTTAGTCGGGCTACGCAGTATTTT
>TRBJ1-5|TRBV24-1|.|.
CATSTGTPTNQPQHF
TGTGCCACCAGTACAGGGACTCCTACTAATCAGCCCCAGCATTTT
>TRBJ1-1|TRBV9|.|.
CASSVGAGSNTEAFF
TGTGCCAGCAGCGTAGGGGCGGGGTCGAACACTGAAGCTTTCTTT
>TRBJ2-3|TRBV4-2|TRBD1|.
CASSQEGRPGQGFYF
TGTGCCAGCAGCCAAGAGGGGAGACCGGGACAGGGTTTTTATTTT
>TRBJ2-5|TRBV2|TRBD2|.
CASSEGLAGETQYF
TGTGCCAGCAGTGAAGGGCTAGCGGGAGAGACCCAGTACTTC
>TRBJ2-3|TRBV5-1|.|.
CASSLGGKDTQYF
TGCGCCAGCAGCTTGGGGGGGAAGGATACGCAGTATTTT
>TRBJ1-4|TRBV15|.|.
CATSRDIPGKLFF
TGTGCCACCAGCAGAGATATCCCGGGGAAACTGTTTTTT
>TRBJ1-2|TRBV28|.|.
CASSVYNYGYTF
TGTGCCAGCAGTGTATATAACTATGGCTACACCTTC
>TRBJ2-5|TRBV3-1/TRBV3-2|TRBD2|.
CASSTLAGGPLETQYF
TGTGCCAGCAGCACATTAGCGGGGGGGCCCTTAGAGACCCAGTACTTC
>TRBJ2-1|TRBV7-9|TRBD2|.
CASSAVLAGPSYNEQFF
TGTGCCAGCAGCGCCGTTTTAGCGGGACCCTCCTACAATGAGCAGTTCTTC
>TRBJ1-6|TRBV4-1|.|few
CAASLSYNSPLHF
TGCGCTGCGTCTCTCTCCTATAATTCACCCCTCCACTTT
>TRBJ2-1|TRBV18|TRBD2|.
CASSEGTSGSYNEQFF
TGTGCCAGCTCCGAGGGGACTAGCGGAAGCTACAATGAGCAGTTCTTC
>TRBJ2-1|TRBV7-3|TRBD1|.
CASSPRTGRGLEQFF
TGTGCCAGCAGCCCTAGGACAGGGCGGGGTCTTGAGCAGTTCTTC
>TRBJ2-3|TRBV5-1|.|.
CASSLEGQGDTQYF
TGCGCCAGCAGCTTGGAAGGGCAGGGAGATACGCAGTATTTT
>TRBJ1-6|TRBV7-9|.|.
CASSLVQGAASPLHF
TGTGCCAGCAGCTTAGTACAGGGTGCGGCTTCACCCCTCCACTTT
>TRBJ1-2|TRBV7-9|.|.
CASSYGTDHGYTF
TGTGCCAGCAGCTACGGGACGGACCATGGCTACACCTTC
>TRBJ2-1|TRBV5-6|.|once
CASSLTGGVSYNEQFF
TGTGCCAGCAGCTTGACAGGTGGGGTCTCCTACAATGAGCAGTTCTTC
>TRBJ1-1|TRBV19|TRBD1|.
CASSTTGVRVWRTEAFF
TGTGCCAGTAGTACGACAGGGGTCCGCGTATGGAGGACTGAAGCTTTCTTT
>TRBJ2-5|TRBV5-1|.|.
CASSLKQETQYF
TGCGCCAGCAGCTTGAAACAAGAGACCCAGTACTTC
>TRBJ1-1|TRBV5-1|.|.
CASSLDRDAEAFF
TGCGCCAGCAGCTTGGACAGGGACGCTGAAGCTTTCTTT
>TRBJ1-1|TRBV5-4|.|.
CASSLTNRERAEAFF
TGTGCCAGCAGCCTTACTAACAGGGAGAGGGCTGAAGCTTTCTTT
>TRBJ2-5|TRBV5-1|TRBD1|.
CASSPGTGQETQYF
TGCGCCAGCAGCCCAGGGACAGGGCAAGAGACCCAGTACTTC
>TRBJ1-1|TRBV3-1/TRBV3-2|.|.
CASSQWQRNTEAFF
TGTGCCAGCAGCCAGTGGCAGCGGAACACTGAAGCTTTCTTT
>TRBJ2-1|TRBV5-1|.|.
CASSLDHRPDNEQFF
TGCGCCAGCAGCTTGGATCACCGACCCGACAATGAGCAGTTCTTC
>TRBJ1-2|TRBV2|.|.
CASSENNYGYTF
TGTGCCAGCAGTGAAAACAACTATGGCTACACCTTC
>TRBJ1-5|TRBV19|TRBD1|.
CASSRTGSNQPQHF
TGTGCCAGTAGTAGGACAGGGAGCAATCAGCCCCAGCATTTT
>TRBJ2-1|TRBV6-1|TRBD1|.
CASSDPPTGTGGNNEQFF
TGTGCCAGCAGTGACCCACCAACCGGGACAGGGGGAAACAATGAGCAGTTCTTC
>TRBJ1-1|TRBV18|.|.
CASSPGGSNTEAFF
TGTGCCAGCTCCCCAGGAGGGTCGAACACTGAAGCTTTCTTT
>TRBJ2-1|TRBV4-1|.|once
CASSQEEGRVQFF
TGCGCCAGCAGCCAAGAAGAGGGGAGAGTGCAGTTCTTC
>TRBJ1-5|TRBV7-9|.|.
CASSLGGQPQHF
TGTGCCAGCAGCTTGGGGGGACAGCCCCAGCATTTT
>TRBJ2-5|TRBV5-4|.|once
CASSLALQTQETQYF
TGTGCCAGCAGCTTGGCCCTCCAGACACAAGAGACCCAGTACTTC
>TRBJ2-1|TRBV28|TRBD2|.
CASSPGTSGLLSYNEQFF
TGTGCCAGCAGTCCCGGGACTAGCGGACTCCTCTCCTACAATGAGCAGTTCTTC
>TRBJ2-5|TRBV9|.|.
CASSPDGLGETQYF
TGTGCCAGCAGCCCCGATGGTCTCGGGGAGACCCAGTACTTC
>TRBJ1-1|TRBV29-1|.|.
CSVVVLNTEAFF
TGCAGCGTTGTTGTTCTGAACACTGAAGCTTTCTTT
>TRBJ2-1|TRBV14|.|.
CASSQGGGRTSYNEQFF
TGTGCCAGCAGCCAAGGCGGAGGGAGAACCTCCTACAATGAGCAGTTCTTC